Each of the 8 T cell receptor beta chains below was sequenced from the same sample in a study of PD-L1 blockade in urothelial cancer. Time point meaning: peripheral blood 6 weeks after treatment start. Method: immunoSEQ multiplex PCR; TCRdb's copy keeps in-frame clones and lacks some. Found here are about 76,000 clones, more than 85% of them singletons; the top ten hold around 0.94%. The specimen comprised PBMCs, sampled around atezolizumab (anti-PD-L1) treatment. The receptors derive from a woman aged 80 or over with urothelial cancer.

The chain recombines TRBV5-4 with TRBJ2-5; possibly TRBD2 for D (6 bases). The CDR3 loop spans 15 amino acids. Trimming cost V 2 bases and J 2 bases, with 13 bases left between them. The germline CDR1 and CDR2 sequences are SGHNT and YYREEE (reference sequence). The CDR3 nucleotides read TGTGCCAGCAGCTTCCCCGGGACTTTGCAAGAGACCCAGTACTTC. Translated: CASSFPGTLQETQYF.

The CDR3 nucleotides read TGCGCCAGCAGGGACAGGAAAGGCACCGGGGAGCTGTTTTTT. Amino acid sequence: CASRDRKGTGELFF. J is TRBJ2-2 and V is TRBV10-1; 7 positions match TRBD1. Looked up from germline, CDR1 is WNHNN and CDR2 is SYGVQD (reference sequence). The CDR3 is made up of 14 amino acids. V gave up 6 bases and J gave up 4 bases; unmatched junction bases: 5.

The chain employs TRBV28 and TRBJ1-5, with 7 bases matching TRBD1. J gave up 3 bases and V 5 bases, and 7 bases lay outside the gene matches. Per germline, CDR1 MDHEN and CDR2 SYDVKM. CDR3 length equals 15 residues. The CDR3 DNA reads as TGTGCCAGCAGTCACAACAGGGGACCCAATCAGCCCCAGCATTTT. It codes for CASSHNRGPNQPQHF.

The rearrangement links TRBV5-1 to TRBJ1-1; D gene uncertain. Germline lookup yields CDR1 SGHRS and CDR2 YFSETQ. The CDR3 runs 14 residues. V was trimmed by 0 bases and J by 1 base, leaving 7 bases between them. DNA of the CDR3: TGCGCCAGCAGCTTGGACAGTGCGAACACTGAAGCTTTCTTT. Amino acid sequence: CASSLDSANTEAFF. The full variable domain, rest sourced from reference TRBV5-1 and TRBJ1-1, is KAGVTQTPRYLIKTRGQQVTLSCSPISGHRSVSWYQQTPGQGLQFLFEYFSETQRNKGNFPGRFSGRQFSNSRSEMNVSTLELGDSALYLCASSLDSANTEAFFGQGTRLTVV.

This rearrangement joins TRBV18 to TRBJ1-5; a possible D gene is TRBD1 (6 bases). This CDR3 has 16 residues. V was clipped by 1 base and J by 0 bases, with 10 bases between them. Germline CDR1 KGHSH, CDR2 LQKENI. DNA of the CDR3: TGTGCCAGCTCACCACTTGGACAGAATAGCAATCAGCCCCAGCATTTT. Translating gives CASSPLGQNSNQPQHF.

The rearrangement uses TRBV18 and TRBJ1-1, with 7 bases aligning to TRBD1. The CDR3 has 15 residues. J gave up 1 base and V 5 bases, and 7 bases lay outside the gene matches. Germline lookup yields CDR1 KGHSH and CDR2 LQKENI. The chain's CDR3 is CASSATGAANTEAFF. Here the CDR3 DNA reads TGTGCCAGCTCAGCTACAGGGGCGGCGAACACTGAAGCTTTCTTT.

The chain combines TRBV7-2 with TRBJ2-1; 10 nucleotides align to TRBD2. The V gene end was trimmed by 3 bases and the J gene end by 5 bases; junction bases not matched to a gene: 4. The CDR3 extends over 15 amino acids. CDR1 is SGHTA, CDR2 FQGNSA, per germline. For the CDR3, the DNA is TGTGCCAGCAGCTTGGGACTAGCGAAGAACAATGAGCAGTTCTTC. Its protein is CASSLGLAKNNEQFF.

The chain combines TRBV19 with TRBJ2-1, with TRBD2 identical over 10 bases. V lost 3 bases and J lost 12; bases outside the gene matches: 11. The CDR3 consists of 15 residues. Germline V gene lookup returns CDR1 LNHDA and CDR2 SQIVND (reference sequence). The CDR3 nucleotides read TGTGCCAGTAGTATCGGCCGAGCTAGCGGGAGTGGGCAGTTCTTC. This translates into CASSIGRASGSGQFF.